Sequencing of this T cell receptor (beta chain) was carried out in a study of cytomegalovirus exposure and HLA in healthy donors. Study results and caveats: Immune exposure data for these donors was limited to CMV serostatus.

The study ran its PCR with 60 Vbeta and 13 Jbeta primers. In the source study's methods: Roughly 11 million of the about 80 million unique TCR beta chains counted in a later analysis were shared. Clones were sequenced by immunoSEQ multiplex PCR, and TCRdb holds only the in-frame ones, with some missing. The DNA gave D and trimming, while V, J and clone size come from that table. The sample records some 87,000 clones, roughly 84% being singletons. Germline V gene data show CDR1 as SGHNT and CDR2 as YYREEE (reference sequence). The CDR3 runs 14 residues. Trimming took 1 base from V and 1 from J, leaving 8 bases between them. On this clone itself: Antigen unknown.

This TCR came from a young man in good health and CMV-seronegative. The chain combines TRBV5-4 with TRBJ1-2; tentatively, D is TRBD1 (5 bases). Material: PBMCs. CDR3 loop: CASSLKGVNYGYTF. Here the CDR3 DNA reads TGTGCCAGCAGCTTGAAAGGGGTTAACTATGGCTACACCTTC. Together with reference TRBV5-4 and TRBJ1-2, the CDR3 gives the full variable domain: ETGVTQSPTHLIKTRGQQVTLRCSSQSGHNTVSWYQQALGQGPQFIFQYYREEENGRGNFPPRFSGLQFPNYSSELNVNALELDDSALYLCASSLKGVNYGYTFGSGTRLTVV.